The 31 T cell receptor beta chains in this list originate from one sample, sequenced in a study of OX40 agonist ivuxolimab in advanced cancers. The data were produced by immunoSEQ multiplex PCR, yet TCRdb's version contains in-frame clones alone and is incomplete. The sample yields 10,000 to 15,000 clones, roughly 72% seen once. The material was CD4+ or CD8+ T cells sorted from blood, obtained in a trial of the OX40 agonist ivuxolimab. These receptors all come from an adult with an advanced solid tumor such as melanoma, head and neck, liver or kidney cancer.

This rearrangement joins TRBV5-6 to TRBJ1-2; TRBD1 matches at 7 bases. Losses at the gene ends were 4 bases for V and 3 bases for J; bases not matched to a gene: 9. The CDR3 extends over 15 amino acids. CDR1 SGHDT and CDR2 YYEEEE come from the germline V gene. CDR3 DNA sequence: TGTGCCAGCAGCACCAGGGGGGAAGGGTACTATGGCTACACCTTC. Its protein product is CASSTRGEGYYGYTF.

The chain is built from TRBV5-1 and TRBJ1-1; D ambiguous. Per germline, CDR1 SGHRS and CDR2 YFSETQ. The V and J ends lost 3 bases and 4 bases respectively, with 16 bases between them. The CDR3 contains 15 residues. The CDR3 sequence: CASSWEDARGTEAFF. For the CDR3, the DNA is TGCGCCAGCAGCTGGGAGGACGCTCGGGGCACTGAAGCTTTCTTT.

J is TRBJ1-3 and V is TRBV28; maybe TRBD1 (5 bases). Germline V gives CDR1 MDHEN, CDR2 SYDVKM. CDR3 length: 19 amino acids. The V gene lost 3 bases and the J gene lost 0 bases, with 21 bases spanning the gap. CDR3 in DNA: TGTGCCAGCAGTTTCTGGACTTTGGGGGGGACGGTCTCTGGAAACACCATATATTTT. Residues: CASSFWTLGGTVSGNTIYF.

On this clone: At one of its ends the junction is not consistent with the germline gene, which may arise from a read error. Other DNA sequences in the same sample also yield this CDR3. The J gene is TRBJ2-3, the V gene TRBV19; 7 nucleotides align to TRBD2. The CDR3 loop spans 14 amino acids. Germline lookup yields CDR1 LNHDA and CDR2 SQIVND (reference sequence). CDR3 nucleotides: TGTGCCAGTAGTGTGGTAGCGGGCACAGATACACAGTATTTT. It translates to CASSVVAGTDTQYF. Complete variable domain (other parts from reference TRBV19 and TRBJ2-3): DGGITQSPKYLFRKEGQNVTLSCEQNLNHDAMYWYRQDPGQGLRLIYYSQIVNDFQKGDIAEGYSVSREKKESFPLTVTSAQKNPTAFYLCASSVVAGTDTQYFGPGTRLTVL.

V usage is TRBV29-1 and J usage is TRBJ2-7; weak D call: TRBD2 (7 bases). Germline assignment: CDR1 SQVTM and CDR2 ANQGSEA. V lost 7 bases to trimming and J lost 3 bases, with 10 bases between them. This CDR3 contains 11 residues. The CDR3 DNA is TGCAGCGGGGGGGGCGGCTACGAGCAGTACTTC. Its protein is CSGGGGYEQYF.

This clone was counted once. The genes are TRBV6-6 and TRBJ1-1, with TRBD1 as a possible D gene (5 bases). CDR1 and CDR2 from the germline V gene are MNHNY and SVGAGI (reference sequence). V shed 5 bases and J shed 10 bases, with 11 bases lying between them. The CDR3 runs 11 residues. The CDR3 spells CASSKGLTAFF. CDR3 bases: TGTGCCAGCAGTAAGGGACTTACAGCTTTCTTT.

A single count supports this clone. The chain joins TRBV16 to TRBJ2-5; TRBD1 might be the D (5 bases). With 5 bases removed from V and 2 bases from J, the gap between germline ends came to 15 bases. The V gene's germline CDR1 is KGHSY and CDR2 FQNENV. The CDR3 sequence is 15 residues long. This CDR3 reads CASSDMGTGQETQYF. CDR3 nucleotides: TGTGCCAGCAGCGACATGGGAACAGGTCAAGAGACCCAGTACTTC.

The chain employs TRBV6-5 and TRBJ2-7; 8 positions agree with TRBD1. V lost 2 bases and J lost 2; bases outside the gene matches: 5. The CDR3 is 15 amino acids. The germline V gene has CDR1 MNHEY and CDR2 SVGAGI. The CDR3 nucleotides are TGTGCCAGCAGTTACCGAAGGACAGGGACCTACGAGCAGTACTTC. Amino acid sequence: CASSYRRTGTYEQYF.

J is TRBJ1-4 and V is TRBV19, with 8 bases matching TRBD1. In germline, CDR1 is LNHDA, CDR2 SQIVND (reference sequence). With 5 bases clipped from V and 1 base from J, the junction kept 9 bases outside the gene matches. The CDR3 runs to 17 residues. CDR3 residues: CASSPMRTGKTNEKLFF. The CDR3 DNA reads TGTGCCAGTAGTCCGATGAGGACAGGGAAAACTAATGAAAAACTGTTTTTT.

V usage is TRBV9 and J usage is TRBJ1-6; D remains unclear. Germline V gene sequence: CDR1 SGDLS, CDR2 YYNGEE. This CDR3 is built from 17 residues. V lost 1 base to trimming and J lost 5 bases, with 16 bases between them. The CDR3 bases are TGTGCCAGCAGCGTAAGTTGGGATTTCGGTCATAATTCACCCCTCCACTTT. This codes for CASSVSWDFGHNSPLHF.

This CDR3 is CASSLVEGYGYTF. The CDR3 DNA sequence: TGTGCCAGCAGTTTAGTGGAGGGCTATGGCTACACCTTC. The chain recombines TRBV27 with TRBJ1-2; no clear D. The germline V gene encodes CDR1 MNHEY and CDR2 SMNVEV (reference sequence). The CDR3 has 13 residues. Trimming shortened V by 2 bases and J by 4 bases, and 8 bases separated the two germline ends.

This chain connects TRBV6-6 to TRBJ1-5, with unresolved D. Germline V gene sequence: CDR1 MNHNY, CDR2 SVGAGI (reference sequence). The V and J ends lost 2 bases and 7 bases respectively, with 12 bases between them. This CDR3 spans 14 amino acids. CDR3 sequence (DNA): TGTGCCAGCAGTTACGTCGGGGAAGGACAGCCCCAGCATTTT. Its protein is CASSYVGEGQPQHF.

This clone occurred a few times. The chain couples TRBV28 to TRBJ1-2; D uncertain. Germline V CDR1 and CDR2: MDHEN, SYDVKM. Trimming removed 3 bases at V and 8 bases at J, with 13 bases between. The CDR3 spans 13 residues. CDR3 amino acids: CASSFTVHGGYTF. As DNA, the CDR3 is TGTGCCAGCAGTTTTACGGTTCACGGAGGCTACACCTTC.

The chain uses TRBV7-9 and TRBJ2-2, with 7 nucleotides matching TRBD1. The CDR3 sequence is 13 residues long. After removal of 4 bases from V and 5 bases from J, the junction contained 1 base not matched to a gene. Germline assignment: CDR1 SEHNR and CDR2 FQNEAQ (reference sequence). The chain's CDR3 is CASSYRGTGELFF. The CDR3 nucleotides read TGTGCCAGCAGCTACAGGGGAACCGGGGAGCTGTTTTTT.

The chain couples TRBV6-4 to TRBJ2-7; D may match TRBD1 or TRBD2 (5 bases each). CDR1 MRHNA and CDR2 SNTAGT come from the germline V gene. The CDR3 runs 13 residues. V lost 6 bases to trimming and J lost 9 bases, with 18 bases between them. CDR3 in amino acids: CASSRDLGERQYF. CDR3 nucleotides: TGTGCCAGCAGCCGGGACCTAGGGGAAAGGCAGTACTTC.

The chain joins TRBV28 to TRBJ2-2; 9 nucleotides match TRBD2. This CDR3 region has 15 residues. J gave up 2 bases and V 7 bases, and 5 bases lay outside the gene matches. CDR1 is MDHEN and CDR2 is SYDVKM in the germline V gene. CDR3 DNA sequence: TGTGCCAGCAAACCGACTAGCGGAAACACCGGGGAGCTGTTTTTT. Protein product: CASKPTSGNTGELFF. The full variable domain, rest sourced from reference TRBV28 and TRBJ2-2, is DVKVTQSSRYLVKRTGEKVFLECVQDMDHENMFWYRQDPGLGLRLIYFSYDVKMKEKGDIPEGYSVSREKKERFSLILESASTNQTSMYLCASKPTSGNTGELFFGEGSRLTVL.

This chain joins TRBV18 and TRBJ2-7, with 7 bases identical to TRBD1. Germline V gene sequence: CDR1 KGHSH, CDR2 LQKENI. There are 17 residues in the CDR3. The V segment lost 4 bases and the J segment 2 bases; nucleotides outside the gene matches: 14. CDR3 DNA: TGTGCCAGCTCACTCCCAACCCAAGGGACAGTCCCCTACGAGCAGTACTTC. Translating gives CASSLPTQGTVPYEQYF.

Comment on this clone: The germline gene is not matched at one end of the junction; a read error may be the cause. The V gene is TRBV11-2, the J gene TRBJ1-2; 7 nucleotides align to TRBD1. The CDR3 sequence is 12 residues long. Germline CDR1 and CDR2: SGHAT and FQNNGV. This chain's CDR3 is CASSHDREERLF. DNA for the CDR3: TGTGCCAGCAGCCACGACAGGGAAGAACGCCTCTTC.

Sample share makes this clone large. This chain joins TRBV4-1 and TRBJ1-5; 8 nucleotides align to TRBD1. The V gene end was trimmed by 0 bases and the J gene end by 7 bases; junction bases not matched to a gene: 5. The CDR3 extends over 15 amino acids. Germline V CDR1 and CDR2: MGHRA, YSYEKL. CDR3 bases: TGCGCCAGCAGCCAAGATCAGGGGGCTGGACAGCCCCAGCATTTT. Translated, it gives CASSQDQGAGQPQHF.

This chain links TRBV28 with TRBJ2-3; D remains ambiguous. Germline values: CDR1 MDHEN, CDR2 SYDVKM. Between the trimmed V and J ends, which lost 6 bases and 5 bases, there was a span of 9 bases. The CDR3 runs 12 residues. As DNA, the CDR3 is TGTGCCAGCAGCCCGGGTGGAGATACGCAGTATTTT. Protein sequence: CASSPGGDTQYF.

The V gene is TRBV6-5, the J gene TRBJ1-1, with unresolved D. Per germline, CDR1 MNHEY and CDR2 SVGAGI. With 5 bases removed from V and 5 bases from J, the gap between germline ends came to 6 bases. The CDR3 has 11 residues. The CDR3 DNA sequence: TGTGCCAGCAGTACCGGGACTGAAGCTTTCTTT. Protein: CASSTGTEAFF.

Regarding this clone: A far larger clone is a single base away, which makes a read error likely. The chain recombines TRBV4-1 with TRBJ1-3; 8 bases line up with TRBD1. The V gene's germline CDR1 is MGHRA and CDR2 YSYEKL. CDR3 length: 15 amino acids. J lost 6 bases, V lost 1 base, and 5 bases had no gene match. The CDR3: CASSQGQGTLNTIYF. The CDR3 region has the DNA TGCGCCAGCAGCCAAGGACAGGGGACTTTAAACACCATATATTTT.

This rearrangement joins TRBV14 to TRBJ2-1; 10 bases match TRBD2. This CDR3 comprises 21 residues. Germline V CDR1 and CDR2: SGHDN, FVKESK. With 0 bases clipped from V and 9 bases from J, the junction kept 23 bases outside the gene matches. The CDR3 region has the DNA TGTGCCAGCAGCCAAGAGACCTGGGGTCTTCTAGCGGGAGAGACGGAGCCTGAGCAGTTCTTC. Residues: CASSQETWGLLAGETEPEQFF.

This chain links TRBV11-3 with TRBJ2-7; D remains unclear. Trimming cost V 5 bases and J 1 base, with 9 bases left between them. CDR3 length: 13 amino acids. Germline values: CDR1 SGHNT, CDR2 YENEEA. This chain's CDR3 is CASSLDGSYEQYF. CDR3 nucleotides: TGTGCCAGCAGCCTGGACGGTTCCTACGAGCAGTACTTC. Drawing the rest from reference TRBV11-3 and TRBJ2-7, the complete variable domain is EAGVVQSPRYKIIEKKQPVAFWCNPISGHNTLYWYLQNLGQGPELLIRYENEEAVDDSQLPKDRFSAERLKGVDSTLKIQPAELGDSAVYLCASSLDGSYEQYFGPGTRLTVT.

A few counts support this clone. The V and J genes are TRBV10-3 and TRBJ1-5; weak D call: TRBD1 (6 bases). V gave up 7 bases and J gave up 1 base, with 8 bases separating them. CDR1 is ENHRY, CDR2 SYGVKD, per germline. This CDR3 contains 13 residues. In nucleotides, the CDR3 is TGTGCCATCAAGGGGGACAGCAATCAGCCCCAGCATTTT. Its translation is CAIKGDSNQPQHF.

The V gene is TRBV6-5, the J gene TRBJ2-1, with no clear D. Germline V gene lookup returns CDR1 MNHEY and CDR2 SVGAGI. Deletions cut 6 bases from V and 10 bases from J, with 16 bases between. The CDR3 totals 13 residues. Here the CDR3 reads CASRSVSAGEQFF. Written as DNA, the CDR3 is TGTGCCAGCAGGAGCGTTTCAGCAGGCGAGCAGTTCTTC.

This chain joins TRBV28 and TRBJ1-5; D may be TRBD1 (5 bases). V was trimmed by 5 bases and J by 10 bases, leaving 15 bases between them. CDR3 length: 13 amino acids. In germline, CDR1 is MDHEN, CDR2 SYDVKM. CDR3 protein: CASSLGDVFPQHF. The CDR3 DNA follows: TGTGCCAGCAGTCTAGGGGACGTGTTTCCCCAGCATTTT.

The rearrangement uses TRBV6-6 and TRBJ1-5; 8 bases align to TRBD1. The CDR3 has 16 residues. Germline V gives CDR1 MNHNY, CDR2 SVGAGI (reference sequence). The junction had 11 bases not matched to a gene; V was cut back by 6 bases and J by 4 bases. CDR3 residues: CASRGTGDRRNQPQHF. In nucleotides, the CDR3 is TGTGCCAGCAGGGGGACAGGTGACCGTCGTAATCAGCCCCAGCATTTT.

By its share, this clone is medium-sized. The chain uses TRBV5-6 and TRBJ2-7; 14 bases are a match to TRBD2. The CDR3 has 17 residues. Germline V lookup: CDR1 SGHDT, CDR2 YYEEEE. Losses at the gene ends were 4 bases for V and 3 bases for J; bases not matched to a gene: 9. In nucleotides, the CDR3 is TGTGCCAGCAGCAAAACAGGACTAGCGGGAGGATACTACGAGCAGTACTTC. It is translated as CASSKTGLAGGYYEQYF.

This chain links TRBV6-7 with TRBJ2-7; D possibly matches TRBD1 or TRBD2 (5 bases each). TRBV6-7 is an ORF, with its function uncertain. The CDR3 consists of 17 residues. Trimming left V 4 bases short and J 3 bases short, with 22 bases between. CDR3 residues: CASSSTGTSGNYYEQYF. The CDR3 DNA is TGTGCCAGCAGTTCCACCGGGACCTCCGGCAACTACTACGAGCAGTACTTC.

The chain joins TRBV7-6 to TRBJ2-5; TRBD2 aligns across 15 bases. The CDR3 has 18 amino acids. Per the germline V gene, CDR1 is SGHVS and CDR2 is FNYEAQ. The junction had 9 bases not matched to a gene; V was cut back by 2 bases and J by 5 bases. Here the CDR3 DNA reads TGTGCCAGCAGCTTACCCCCCAGGACTAGCGGGGGGGCTGAGACCCAGTACTTC. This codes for CASSLPPRTSGGAETQYF. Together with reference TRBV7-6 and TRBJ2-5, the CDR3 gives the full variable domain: GAGVSQSPRYKVTKRGQDVALRCDPISGHVSLYWYRQALGQGPEFLTYFNYEAQQDKSGLPNDRFSAERPEGSISTLTIQRTEQRDSAMYRCASSLPPRTSGGAETQYFGPGTRLLVL.